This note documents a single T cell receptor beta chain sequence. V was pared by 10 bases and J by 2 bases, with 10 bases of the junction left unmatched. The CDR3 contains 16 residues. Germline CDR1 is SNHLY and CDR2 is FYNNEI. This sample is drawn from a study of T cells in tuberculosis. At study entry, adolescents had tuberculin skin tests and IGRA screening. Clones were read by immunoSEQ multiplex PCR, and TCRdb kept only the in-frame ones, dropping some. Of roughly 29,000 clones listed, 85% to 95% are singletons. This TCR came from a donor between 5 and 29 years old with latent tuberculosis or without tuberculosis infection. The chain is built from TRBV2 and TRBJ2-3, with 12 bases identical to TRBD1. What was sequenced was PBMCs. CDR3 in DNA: TGTGCCACCGGGGGAGGGGGACAGGGGGCCACAGATACGCAGTATTTT. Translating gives CATGGGGQGATDTQYF. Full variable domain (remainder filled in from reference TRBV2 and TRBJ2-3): EPEVTQTPSHQVTQMGQEVILRCVPISNHLYFYWYRQILGQKVEFLVSFYNNEISEKSEIFDDQFSVERPDGSNFTLKIRSTKLEDSAMYFCATGGGGQGATDTQYFGPGTRLTVL.